This entry features one T cell receptor beta chain sequence. Its antigen is undetermined. The data stem from a study of cytomegalovirus exposure and HLA in healthy donors. PCR involved 60 Vbeta and 13 Jbeta primers. The assay was immunoSEQ multiplex PCR, and TCRdb's table has in-frame clones only and misses some. Of roughly 120,000 clones in the sample, 73% are singletons; the top ten hold about 4.4%. General study points: Immune exposure information available was restricted to CMV serostatus. The authors enumerated around 150 TCR beta chains as linked to cytomegalovirus. HLA alleles were associated with 16,951 TCR beta sequences in a later analysis at 0.05 false discovery rate.

The CDR3 runs to 17 residues. Germline values: CDR1 SGHRS, CDR2 YFSETQ. Trimming cost V 0 bases and J 5 bases, with 15 bases left between them. This sequence joins TRBV5-1 and TRBJ1-6; a possible D gene is TRBD1 (6 bases). This TCR derives from a man aged 55 to 69 in good health and CMV-seropositive. Sequenced: PBMCs. The CDR3 loop is CASSLVQGRMDNSPLHF. CDR3 sequence (DNA): TGCGCCAGCAGCTTGGTACAGGGAAGAATGGATAATTCACCCCTCCACTTT. The full variable domain, with the rest looked up from reference TRBV5-1 and TRBJ1-6, is KAGVTQTPRYLIKTRGQQVTLSCSPISGHRSVSWYQQTPGQGLQFLFEYFSETQRNKGNFPGRFSGRQFSNSRSEMNVSTLELGDSALYLCASSLVQGRMDNSPLHFGNGTRLTVT.